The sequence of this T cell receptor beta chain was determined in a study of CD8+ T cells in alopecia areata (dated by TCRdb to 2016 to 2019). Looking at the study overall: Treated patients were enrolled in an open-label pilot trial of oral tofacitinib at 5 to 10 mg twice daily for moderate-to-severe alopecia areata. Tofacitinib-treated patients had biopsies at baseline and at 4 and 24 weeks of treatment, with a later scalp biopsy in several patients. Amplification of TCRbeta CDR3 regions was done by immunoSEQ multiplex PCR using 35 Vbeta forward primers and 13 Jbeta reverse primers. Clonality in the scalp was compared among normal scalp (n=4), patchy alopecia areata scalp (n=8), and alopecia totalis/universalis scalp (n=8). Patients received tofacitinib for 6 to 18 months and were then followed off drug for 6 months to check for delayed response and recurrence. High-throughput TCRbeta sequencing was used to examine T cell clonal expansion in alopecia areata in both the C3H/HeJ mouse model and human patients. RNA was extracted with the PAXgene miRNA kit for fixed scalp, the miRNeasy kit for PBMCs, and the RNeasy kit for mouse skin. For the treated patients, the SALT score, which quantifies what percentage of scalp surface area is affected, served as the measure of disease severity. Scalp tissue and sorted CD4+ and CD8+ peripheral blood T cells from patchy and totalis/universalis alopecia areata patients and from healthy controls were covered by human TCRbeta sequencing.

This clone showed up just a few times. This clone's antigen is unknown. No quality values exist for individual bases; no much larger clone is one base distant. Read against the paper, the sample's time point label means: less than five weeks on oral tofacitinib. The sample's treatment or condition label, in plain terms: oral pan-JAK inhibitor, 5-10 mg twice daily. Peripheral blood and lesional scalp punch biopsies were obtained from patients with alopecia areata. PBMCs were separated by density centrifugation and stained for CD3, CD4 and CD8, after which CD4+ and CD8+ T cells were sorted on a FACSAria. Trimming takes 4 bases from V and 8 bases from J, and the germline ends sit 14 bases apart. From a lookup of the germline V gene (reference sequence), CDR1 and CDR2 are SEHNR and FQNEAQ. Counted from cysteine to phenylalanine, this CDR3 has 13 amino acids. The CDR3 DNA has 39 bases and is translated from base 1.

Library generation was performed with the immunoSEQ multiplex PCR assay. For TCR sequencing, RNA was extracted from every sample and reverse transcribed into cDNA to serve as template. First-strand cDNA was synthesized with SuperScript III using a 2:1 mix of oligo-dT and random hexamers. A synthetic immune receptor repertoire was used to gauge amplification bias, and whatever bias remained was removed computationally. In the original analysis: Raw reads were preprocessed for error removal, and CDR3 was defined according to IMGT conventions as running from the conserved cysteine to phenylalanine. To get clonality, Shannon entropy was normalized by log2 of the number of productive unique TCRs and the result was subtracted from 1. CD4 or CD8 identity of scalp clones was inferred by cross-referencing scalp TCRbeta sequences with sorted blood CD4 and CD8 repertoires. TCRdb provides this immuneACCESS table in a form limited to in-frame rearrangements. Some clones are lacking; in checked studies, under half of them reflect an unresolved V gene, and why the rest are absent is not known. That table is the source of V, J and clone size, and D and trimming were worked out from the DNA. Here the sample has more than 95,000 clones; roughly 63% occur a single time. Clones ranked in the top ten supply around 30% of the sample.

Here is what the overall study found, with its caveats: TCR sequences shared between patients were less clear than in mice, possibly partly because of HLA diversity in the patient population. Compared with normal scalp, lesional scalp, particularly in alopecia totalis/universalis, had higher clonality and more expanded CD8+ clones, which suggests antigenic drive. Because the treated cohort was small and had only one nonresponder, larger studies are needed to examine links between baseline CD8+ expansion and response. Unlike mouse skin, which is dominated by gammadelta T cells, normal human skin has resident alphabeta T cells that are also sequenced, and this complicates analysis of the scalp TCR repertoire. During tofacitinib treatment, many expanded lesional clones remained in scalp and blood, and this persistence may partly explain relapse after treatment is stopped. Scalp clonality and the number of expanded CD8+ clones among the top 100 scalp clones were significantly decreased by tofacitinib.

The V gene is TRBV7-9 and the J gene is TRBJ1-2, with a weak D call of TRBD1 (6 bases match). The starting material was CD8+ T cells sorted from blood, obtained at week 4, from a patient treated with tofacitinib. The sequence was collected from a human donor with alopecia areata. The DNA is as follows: TGTGCCAGCAGCTCGGACAGCGTTGACGGCTACACCTTC. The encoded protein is CASSSDSVDGYTF.